This paragraph reports one T cell receptor beta chain. The sample belongs to a study of OX40 agonist ivuxolimab in advanced cancers. Turning to the study itself: Across the patients, intravenous ivuxolimab was delivered every 2 weeks at 0.01 to 10 mg/kg.

V shed 5 bases, J shed 6 bases, and the junction held 12 bases outside the gene matches. Germline CDR1 and CDR2: MNHEY and SMNVEV (reference sequence). The CDR3 has 15 amino acids. Measured with immunoSEQ multiplex PCR; TCRdb has only the in-frame clones, and not every one. In the table there are more than 25,000 clones, approximately 86% of which are singletons. This clonotype was sampled from an adult with an advanced solid tumor such as melanoma, head and neck, liver or kidney cancer. The rearrangement links TRBV27 to TRBJ1-1, with 7 bases that match TRBD1. The sample in question was CD4+ or CD8+ T cells sorted from blood, obtained in a trial of the OX40 agonist ivuxolimab. CDR3: CASSPGTERGAEAFF. The CDR3 DNA follows: TGTGCCAGCAGTCCCGGGACAGAGAGGGGGGCTGAAGCTTTCTTT.